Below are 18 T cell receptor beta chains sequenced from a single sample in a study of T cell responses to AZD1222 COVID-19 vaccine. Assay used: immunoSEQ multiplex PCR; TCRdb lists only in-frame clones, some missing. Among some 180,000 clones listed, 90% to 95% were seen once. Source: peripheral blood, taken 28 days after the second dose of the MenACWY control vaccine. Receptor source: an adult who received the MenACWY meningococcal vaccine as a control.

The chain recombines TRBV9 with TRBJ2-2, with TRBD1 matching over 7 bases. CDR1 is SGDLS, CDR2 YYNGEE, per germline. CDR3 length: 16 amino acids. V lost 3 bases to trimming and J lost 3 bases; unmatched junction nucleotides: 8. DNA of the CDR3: TGTGCCAGCAGCGGCAAGGGACAGATTGACACCGGGGAGCTGTTTTTT. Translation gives CASSGKGQIDTGELFF.

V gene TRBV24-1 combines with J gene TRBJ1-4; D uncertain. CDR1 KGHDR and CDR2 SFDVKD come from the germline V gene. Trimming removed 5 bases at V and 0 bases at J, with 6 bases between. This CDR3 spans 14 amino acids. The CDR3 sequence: CATSGGSTNEKLFF. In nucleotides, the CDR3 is TGTGCCACCAGTGGGGGATCAACTAATGAAAAACTGTTTTTT.

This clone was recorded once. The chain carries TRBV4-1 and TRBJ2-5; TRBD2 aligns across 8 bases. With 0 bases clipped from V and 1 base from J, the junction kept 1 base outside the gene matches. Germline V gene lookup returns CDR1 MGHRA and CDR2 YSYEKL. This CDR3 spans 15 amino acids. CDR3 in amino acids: CASSQDGTSQETQYF. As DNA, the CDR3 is TGCGCCAGCAGCCAAGATGGGACTAGCCAAGAGACCCAGTACTTC.

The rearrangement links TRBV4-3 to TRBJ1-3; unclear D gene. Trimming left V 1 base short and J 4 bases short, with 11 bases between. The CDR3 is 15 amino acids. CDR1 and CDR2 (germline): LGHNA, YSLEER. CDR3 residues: CASSQASGMGNTIYF. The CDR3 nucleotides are TGCGCCAGCAGCCAAGCCTCCGGGATGGGAAACACCATATATTTT.

In DNA form, the CDR3 reads TGTGCCAGTAGTATCTTACAGGGGGCCACTGAAGCTTTCTTT. The encoded protein is CASSILQGATEAFF. The rearrangement links TRBV19 to TRBJ1-1, with 9 bases aligning to TRBD1. CDR1 and CDR2 (germline): LNHDA, SQIVND (reference sequence). The junction had 3 bases not matched to a gene; V was cut back by 3 bases and J by 4 bases. This CDR3 contains 14 residues.

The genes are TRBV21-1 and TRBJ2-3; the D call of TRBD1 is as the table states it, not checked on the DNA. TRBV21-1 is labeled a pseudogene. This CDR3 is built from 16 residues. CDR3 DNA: TGTGCCAGCAGCAAAGCCGGCACAGGAGGCACAGATACGCAGTATTTT. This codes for CASSKAGTGGTDTQYF.

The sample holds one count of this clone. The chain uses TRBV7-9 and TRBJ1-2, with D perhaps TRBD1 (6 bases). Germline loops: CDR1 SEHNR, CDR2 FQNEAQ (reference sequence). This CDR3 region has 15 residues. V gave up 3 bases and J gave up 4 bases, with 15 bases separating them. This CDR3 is CASSFFRDTFYGYTF. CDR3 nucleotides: TGTGCCAGCAGCTTTTTCCGGGACACCTTCTATGGCTACACCTTC. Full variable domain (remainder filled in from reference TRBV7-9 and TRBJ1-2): DTGVSQNPRHKITKRGQNVTFRCDPISEHNRLYWYRQTLGQGPEFLTYFQNEAQLEKSRLLSDRFSAERPKGSFSTLEIQRTEQGDSAMYLCASSFFRDTFYGYTFGSGTRLTVV.

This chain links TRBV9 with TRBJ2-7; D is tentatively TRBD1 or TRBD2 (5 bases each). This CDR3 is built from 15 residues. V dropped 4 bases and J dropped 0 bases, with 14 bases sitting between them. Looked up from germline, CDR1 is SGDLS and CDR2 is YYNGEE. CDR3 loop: CASSTGWGRSYEQYF. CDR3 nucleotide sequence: TGTGCCAGCAGCACGGGGTGGGGACGCTCCTACGAGCAGTACTTC. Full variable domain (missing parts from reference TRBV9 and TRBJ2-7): DSGVTQTPKHLITATGQRVTLRCSPRSGDLSVYWYQQSLDQGLQFLIQYYNGEERAKGNILERFSAQQFPDLHSELNLSSLELGDSALYFCASSTGWGRSYEQYFGPGTRLTVT.

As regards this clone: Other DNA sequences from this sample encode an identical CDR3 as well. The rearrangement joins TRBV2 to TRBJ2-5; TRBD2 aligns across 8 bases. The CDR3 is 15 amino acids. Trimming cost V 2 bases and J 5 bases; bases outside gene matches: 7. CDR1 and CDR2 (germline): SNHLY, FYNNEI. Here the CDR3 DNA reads TGTGCCAGCAGTGAAACCAGCGGGGGCCGGGAGACCCAGTACTTC. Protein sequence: CASSETSGGRETQYF.

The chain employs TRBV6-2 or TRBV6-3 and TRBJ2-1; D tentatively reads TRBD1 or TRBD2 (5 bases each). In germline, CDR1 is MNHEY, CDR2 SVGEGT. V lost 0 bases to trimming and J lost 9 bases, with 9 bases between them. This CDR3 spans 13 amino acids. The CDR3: CASSYSSGTEQFF. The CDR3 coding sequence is TGTGCCAGCAGTTACTCGTCAGGGACTGAGCAGTTCTTC.

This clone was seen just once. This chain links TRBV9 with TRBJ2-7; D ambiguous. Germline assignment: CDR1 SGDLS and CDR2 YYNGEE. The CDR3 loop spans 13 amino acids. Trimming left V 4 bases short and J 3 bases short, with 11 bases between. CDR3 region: CASSPGQIYEQYF. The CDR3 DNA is TGTGCCAGCAGCCCCGGGCAGATCTACGAGCAGTACTTC.

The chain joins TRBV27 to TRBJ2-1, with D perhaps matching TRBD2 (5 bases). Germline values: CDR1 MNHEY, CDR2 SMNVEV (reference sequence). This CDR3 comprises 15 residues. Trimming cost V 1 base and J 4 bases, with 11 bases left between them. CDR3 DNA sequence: TGTGCCAGCAGTTTATACACAGCGGCGTACAATGAGCAGTTCTTC. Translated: CASSLYTAAYNEQFF.

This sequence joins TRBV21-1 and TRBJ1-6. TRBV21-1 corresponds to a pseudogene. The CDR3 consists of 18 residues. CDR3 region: CASSKGKPVSSYNSPLHF. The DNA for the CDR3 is TGTGCCAGCAGCAAAGGGAAGCCGGTCAGCTCCTATAATTCACCCCTCCACTTT.

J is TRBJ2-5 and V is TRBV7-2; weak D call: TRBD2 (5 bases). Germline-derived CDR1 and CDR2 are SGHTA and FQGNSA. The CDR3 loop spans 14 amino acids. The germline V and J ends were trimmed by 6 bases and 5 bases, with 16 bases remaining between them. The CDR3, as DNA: TGTGCCAGCAGTCTAGACTATAGCAGGGAGACCCAGTACTTC. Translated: CASSLDYSRETQYF. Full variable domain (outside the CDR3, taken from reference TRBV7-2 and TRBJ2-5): GAGVSQSPSNKVTEKGKDVELRCDPISGHTALYWYRQSLGQGLEFLIYFQGNSAPDKSGLPSDRFSAERTGGSVSTLTIQRTQQEDSAVYLCASSLDYSRETQYFGPGTRLLVL.

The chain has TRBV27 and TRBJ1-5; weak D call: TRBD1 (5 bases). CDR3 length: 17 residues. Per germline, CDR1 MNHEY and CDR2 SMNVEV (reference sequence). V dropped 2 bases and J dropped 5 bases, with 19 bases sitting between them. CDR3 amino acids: CASSLRDLGRGHQPQHF. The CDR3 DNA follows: TGTGCCAGCAGTTTAAGGGACCTCGGGAGAGGGCATCAGCCCCAGCATTTT.

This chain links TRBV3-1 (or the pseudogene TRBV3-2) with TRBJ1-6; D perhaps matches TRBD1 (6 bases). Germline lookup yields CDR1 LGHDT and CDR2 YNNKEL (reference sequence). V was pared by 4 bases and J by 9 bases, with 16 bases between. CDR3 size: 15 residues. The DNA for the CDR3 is TGTGCCAGCAGCCGGCGGTCGGGGGCCAGTTCACCCCTCCACTTT. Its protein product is CASSRRSGASSPLHF.

The CDR3 loop reads CASSSVTPGGTEAFF. Written as DNA, the CDR3 is TGCGCCAGCAGCTCAGTGACACCGGGAGGCACTGAAGCTTTCTTT. The rearrangement links TRBV5-1 to TRBJ1-1; the D is unclear. The V and J ends lost 3 bases and 4 bases respectively, with 16 bases between them. CDR1 is SGHRS and CDR2 is YFSETQ in the germline V gene. CDR3 size: 15 residues.

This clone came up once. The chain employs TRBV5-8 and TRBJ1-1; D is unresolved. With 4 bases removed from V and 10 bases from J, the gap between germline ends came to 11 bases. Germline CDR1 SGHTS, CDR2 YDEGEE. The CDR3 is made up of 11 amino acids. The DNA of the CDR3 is TGTGCCAGCAGCCGCGGGTGGGGAGCTTTCTTT. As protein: CASSRGWGAFF.